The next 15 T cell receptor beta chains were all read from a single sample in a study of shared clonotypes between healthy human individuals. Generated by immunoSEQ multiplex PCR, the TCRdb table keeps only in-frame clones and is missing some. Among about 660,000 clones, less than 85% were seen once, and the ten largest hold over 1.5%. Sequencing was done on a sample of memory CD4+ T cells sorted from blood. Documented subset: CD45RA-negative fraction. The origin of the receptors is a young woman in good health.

The CDR3 bases are TGTGCCAGTAGTATAACTGGGACAGGGGTTCAGCCCCAGCATTTT. It specifies CASSITGTGVQPQHF. V gene TRBV19 combines with J gene TRBJ1-5; 10 bases match TRBD1. The junction had 4 bases not matched to a gene; V was cut back by 2 bases and J by 6 bases. CDR1 LNHDA and CDR2 SQIVND come from the germline V gene (reference sequence). CDR3 length: 15 amino acids.

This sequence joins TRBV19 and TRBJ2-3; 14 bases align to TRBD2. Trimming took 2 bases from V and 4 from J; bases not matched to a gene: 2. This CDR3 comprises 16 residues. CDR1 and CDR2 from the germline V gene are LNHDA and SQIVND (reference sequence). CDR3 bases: TGTGCCAGTAGTATATCGGGACTAGCGGGAGCAGATACGCAGTATTTT. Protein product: CASSISGLAGADTQYF. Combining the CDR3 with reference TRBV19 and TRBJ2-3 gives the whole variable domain DGGITQSPKYLFRKEGQNVTLSCEQNLNHDAMYWYRQDPGQGLRLIYYSQIVNDFQKGDIAEGYSVSREKKESFPLTVTSAQKNPTAFYLCASSISGLAGADTQYFGPGTRLTVL.

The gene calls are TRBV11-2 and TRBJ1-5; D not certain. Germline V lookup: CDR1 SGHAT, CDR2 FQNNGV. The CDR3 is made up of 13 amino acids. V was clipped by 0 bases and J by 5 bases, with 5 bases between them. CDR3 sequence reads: CASSLEAYQPQHF. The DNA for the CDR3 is TGTGCCAGCAGCTTAGAGGCGTATCAGCCCCAGCATTTT.

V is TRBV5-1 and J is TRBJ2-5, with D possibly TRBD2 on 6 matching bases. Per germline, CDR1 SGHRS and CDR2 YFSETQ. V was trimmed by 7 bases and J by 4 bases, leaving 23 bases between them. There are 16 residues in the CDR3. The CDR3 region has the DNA TGCGCCAGCTCACCTCTTGGCGGGACGGAGGGAGAGACCCAGTACTTC. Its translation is CASSPLGGTEGETQYF.

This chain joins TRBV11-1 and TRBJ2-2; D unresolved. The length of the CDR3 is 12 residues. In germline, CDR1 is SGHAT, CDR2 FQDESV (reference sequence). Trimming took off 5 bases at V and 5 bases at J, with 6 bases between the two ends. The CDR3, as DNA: TGTGCCAGCAGCAAGATTACCGGGGAGCTGTTTTTT. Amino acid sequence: CASSKITGELFF.

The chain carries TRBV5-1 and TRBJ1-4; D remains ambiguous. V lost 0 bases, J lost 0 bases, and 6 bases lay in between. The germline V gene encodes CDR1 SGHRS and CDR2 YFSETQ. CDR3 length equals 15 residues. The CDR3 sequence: CASSLGKTTNEKLFF. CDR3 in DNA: TGCGCCAGCAGCTTGGGAAAAACAACTAATGAAAAACTGTTTTTT.

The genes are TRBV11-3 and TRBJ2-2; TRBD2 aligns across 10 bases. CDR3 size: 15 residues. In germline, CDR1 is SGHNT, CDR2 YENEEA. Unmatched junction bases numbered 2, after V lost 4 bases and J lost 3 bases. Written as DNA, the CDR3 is TGTGCCAGCAGCTCAGCGGGAGGGGACACCGGGGAGCTGTTTTTT. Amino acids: CASSSAGGDTGELFF.

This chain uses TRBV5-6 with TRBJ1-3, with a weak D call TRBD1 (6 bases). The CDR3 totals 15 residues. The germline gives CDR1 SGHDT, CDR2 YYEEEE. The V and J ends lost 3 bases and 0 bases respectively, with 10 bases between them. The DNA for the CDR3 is TGTGCCAGCAGCTCTCAAGGGGGCTCTGGAAACACCATATATTTT. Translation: CASSSQGGSGNTIYF.

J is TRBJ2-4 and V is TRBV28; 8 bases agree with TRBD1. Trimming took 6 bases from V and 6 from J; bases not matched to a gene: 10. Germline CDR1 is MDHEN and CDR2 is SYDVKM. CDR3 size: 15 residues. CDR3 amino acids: CASSSQDRVGNIQYF. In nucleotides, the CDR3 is TGTGCCAGCAGCTCCCAGGACAGGGTGGGAAACATTCAGTACTTC.

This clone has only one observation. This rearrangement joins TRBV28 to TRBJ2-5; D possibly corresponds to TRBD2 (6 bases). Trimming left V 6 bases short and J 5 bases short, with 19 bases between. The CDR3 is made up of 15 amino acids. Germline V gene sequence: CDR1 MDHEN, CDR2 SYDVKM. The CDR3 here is CASSRRGEVGETQYF. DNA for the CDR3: TGTGCCAGCAGCCGCCGAGGGGAGGTTGGGGAGACCCAGTACTTC.

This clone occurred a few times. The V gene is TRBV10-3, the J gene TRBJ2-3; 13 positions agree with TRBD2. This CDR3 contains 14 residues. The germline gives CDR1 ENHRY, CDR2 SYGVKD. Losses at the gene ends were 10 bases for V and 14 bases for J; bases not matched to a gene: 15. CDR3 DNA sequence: TGTGCCAGTACCGGGACTAGCGGGATCCGAGTCAGGTATTTT. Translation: CASTGTSGIRVRYF.

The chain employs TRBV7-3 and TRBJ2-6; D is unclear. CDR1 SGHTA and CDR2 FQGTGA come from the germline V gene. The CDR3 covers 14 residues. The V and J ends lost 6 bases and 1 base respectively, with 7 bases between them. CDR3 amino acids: CASRSGSGANVLTF. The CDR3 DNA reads TGTGCCAGCAGGTCGGGTTCTGGGGCCAACGTCCTGACTTTC.

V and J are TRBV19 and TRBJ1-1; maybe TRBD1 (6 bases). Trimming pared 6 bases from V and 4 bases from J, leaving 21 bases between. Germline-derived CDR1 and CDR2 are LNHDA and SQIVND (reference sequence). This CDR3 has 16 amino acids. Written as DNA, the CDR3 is TGTGCCAGTAGCCTACTCCCGAGCCAAGGGGGCACTGAAGCTTTCTTT. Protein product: CASSLLPSQGGTEAFF. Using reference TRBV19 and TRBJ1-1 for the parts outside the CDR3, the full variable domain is DGGITQSPKYLFRKEGQNVTLSCEQNLNHDAMYWYRQDPGQGLRLIYYSQIVNDFQKGDIAEGYSVSREKKESFPLTVTSAQKNPTAFYLCASSLLPSQGGTEAFFGQGTRLTVV.

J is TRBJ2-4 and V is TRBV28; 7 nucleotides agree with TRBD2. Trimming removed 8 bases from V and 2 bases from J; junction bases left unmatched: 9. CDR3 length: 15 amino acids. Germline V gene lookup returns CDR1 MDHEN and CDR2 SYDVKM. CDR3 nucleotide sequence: TGTGCCAGCTCAGGGAGGGGTGCGACCAAAAACATTCAGTACTTC. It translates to CASSGRGATKNIQYF.

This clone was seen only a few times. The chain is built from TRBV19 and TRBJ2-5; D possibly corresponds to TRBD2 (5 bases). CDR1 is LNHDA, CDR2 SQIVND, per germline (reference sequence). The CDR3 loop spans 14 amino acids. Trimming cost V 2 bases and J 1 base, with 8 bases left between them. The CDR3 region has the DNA TGTGCCAGTAGTATACAAAGCGGCCAAGAGACCCAGTACTTC. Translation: CASSIQSGQETQYF.